These 21 T cell receptor beta chains were sequenced from one sample in a study of blood T cell repertoires in COVID-19. Clones were sequenced by immunoSEQ multiplex PCR, and TCRdb holds only the in-frame ones, with some missing. The sample holds over 200,000 clones, roughly 87% seen once. The sequenced sample was peripheral blood. The source is a man aged 35 to 55 with active or convalescent COVID-19.

This chain links TRBV18 with TRBJ2-6, with D perhaps matching TRBD1 (5 bases). The V end lost 3 bases, the J end lost 1 base, and 10 bases lay between the germline ends. CDR1 is KGHSH and CDR2 is LQKENI in the germline V gene. The CDR3 runs 16 residues. The CDR3 is CASSPRQGSGANVLTF. The CDR3 region has the DNA TGTGCCAGCTCACCTCGGCAGGGATCTGGGGCCAACGTCCTGACTTTC.

The chain couples TRBV5-1 to TRBJ1-2, with 7 bases matching TRBD1. CDR3 length: 15 amino acids. Germline loops: CDR1 SGHRS, CDR2 YFSETQ. V trimming: 5 bases; J trimming: 1 base; junction bases outside the gene matches: 8. The CDR3 DNA follows: TGCGCCAGCAGACAACCGGGACAGAGTAACTATGGCTACACCTTC. Translated: CASRQPGQSNYGYTF.

This rearrangement joins TRBV24-1 to TRBJ2-1; TRBD2 aligns across 13 bases. This CDR3 has 13 amino acids. The J segment lost 8 bases and the V segment lost 10 bases, leaving 4 bases of the junction unmatched. CDR1 and CDR2 (germline): KGHDR, SFDVKD. The CDR3 coding sequence is TGTGCCACAGGGACTAGCGGGGTTGATGAGCAGTTCTTC. This encodes CATGTSGVDEQFF.

V and J are TRBV11-2 and TRBJ1-6; D may be TRBD1 (5 bases). With 2 bases removed from V and 6 bases from J, the gap between germline ends came to 17 bases. CDR1 is SGHAT, CDR2 FQNNGV, per germline. CDR3 size: 17 residues. The CDR3 nucleotides are TGTGCCAGCAGCTTACCCCACGGGAGGGGCGGTAATTCACCCCTCCACTTT. This codes for CASSLPHGRGGNSPLHF.

The genes are TRBV4-1 and TRBJ1-2; 8 nucleotides agree with TRBD1. Per the germline V gene, CDR1 is MGHRA and CDR2 is YSYEKL. V dropped 3 bases and J dropped 2; count of bases not matched to a gene: 5. The CDR3 length is 15 residues. The CDR3 loop is CASSQTGVENYGYTF. CDR3 nucleotide sequence: TGCGCCAGCAGCCAGACAGGGGTCGAGAACTATGGCTACACCTTC.

V gene TRBV2 combines with J gene TRBJ1-4; TRBD1 matches at 12 bases. V gave up 4 bases and J gave up 5 bases; unmatched junction bases: 5. Germline V gene data show CDR1 as SNHLY and CDR2 as FYNNEI. The CDR3 is 16 amino acids. CDR3 in DNA: TGTGCCAGCAGTGGGGGACAGGGGGCAGCGAATGAAAAACTGTTTTTT. As protein: CASSGGQGAANEKLFF.

The J gene is TRBJ1-1, the V gene TRBV28, with D hard to call. There are 14 residues in the CDR3. The germline V gene encodes CDR1 MDHEN and CDR2 SYDVKM. V was shortened by 6 bases and J by 0 bases, with 11 bases between the two germline ends. The CDR3 sequence: CASSYVDLNTEAFF. CDR3 in DNA: TGTGCCAGCAGCTACGTAGATTTGAACACTGAAGCTTTCTTT.

This clone was seen only once. This sequence joins TRBV5-5 and TRBJ1-5; D call uncertain. The CDR3 runs to 13 residues. Trimming pared 4 bases from V and 6 bases from J, leaving 11 bases between. CDR1 SGHKS and CDR2 YYEKEE come from the germline V gene (reference sequence). DNA of the CDR3: TGTGCCAGCAGCCTCGAGGGAGGTCAGCCCCAGCATTTT. It specifies CASSLEGGQPQHF. Looking up the rest from reference TRBV5-5 and TRBJ1-5 gives the full variable domain: DAGVTQSPTHLIKTRGQQVTLRCSPISGHKSVSWYQQVLGQGPQFIFQYYEKEERGRGNFPDRFSARQFPNYSSELNVNALLLGDSALYLCASSLEGGQPQHFGDGTRLSIL.

This clone came up a few times. The chain is built from TRBV10-1 and TRBJ1-4, with D possibly matching TRBD1 (6 bases). There are 15 residues in the CDR3. Germline CDR1 and CDR2: WNHNN and SYGVQD (reference sequence). Trimming removed 2 bases from V and 2 bases from J, with 9 bases in between. CDR3 in amino acids: CASSEERGTNEKLFF. DNA of the CDR3: TGCGCCAGCAGTGAGGAAAGGGGGACTAATGAAAAACTGTTTTTT.

The gene calls are TRBV5-1 and TRBJ2-1, with TRBD2 matching 10 bases. V was clipped by 5 bases and J by 9 bases; unmatched bases: 17. This CDR3 contains 17 residues. Germline lookup yields CDR1 SGHRS and CDR2 YFSETQ. The CDR3 region has the DNA TGCGCCAGCAGTCGCATTTGGACTAGCGGAGGGAAGGGTGAGCAGTTCTTC. Its protein product is CASSRIWTSGGKGEQFF.

This chain joins TRBV12-5 and TRBJ2-3; D is possibly TRBD2 (5 bases). This CDR3 has 14 residues. Trimming shortened V by 4 bases and J by 0 bases, and 8 bases separated the two germline ends. CDR1 LGHNT and CDR2 FRNRAP come from the germline V gene. The CDR3 protein is CASGYSGSTDTQYF. CDR3 nucleotides: TGTGCTAGTGGTTATTCGGGGAGCACAGATACGCAGTATTTT.

The rearrangement joins TRBV5-1 to TRBJ1-2, with 11 bases identical to TRBD1. This CDR3 spans 14 amino acids. CDR1 and CDR2 (germline): SGHRS, YFSETQ. Trimming cost V 4 bases and J 8 bases; bases outside gene matches: 7. Here the CDR3 reads CASSRSDRGQGYTF. Written as DNA, the CDR3 is TGCGCCAGCAGCCGTTCGGACAGGGGGCAAGGCTACACCTTC.

This chain connects TRBV6-6 to TRBJ1-1, with D possibly matching TRBD1 (5 bases). Germline assignment: CDR1 MNHNY and CDR2 SVGAGI (reference sequence). V lost 0 bases to trimming and J lost 10 bases, with 12 bases between them. The CDR3 spans 13 residues. The CDR3 reads CASSYSIGEVAFF. The CDR3, as DNA: TGTGCCAGCAGTTACTCCATAGGGGAAGTAGCTTTCTTT.

This rearrangement joins TRBV7-2 to TRBJ2-5, with TRBD2 as a possible D gene (7 bases). This CDR3 is 15 amino acids long. V was shortened by 6 bases and J by 2 bases, with 16 bases between the two germline ends. Germline CDR1 is SGHTA and CDR2 is FQGNSA. CDR3 sequence reads: CASSGGLAVQETQYF. CDR3 DNA sequence: TGTGCCAGCAGTGGGGGGCTAGCGGTACAAGAGACCCAGTACTTC.

The chain combines TRBV5-4 with TRBJ1-1, with D maybe TRBD1 (6 bases). Trimming shortened V by 0 bases and J by 5 bases, and 17 bases separated the two germline ends. The CDR3 has 16 residues. CDR1 is SGHNT, CDR2 YYREEE, per germline (reference sequence). This CDR3 is CASSLGLAGAETEAFF. The CDR3 region has the DNA TGTGCCAGCAGCTTGGGGTTGGCAGGGGCGGAGACTGAAGCTTTCTTT.

The CDR3 nucleotides are TGTGCCAGCAGTCCCACGGACAGGGGTTTTACCGGGGAGCTGTTTTTT. It encodes CASSPTDRGFTGELFF. V gene TRBV28 combines with J gene TRBJ2-2; 9 bases match TRBD1. Germline V lookup: CDR1 MDHEN, CDR2 SYDVKM. The CDR3 sequence is 16 residues long. V shed 5 bases, J shed 5 bases, and the junction held 9 bases outside the gene matches.

V is TRBV11-2 and J is TRBJ1-1, with 7 bases matching TRBD1. Germline-derived CDR1 and CDR2 are SGHAT and FQNNGV. With V trimmed by 4 bases and J by 1 base, 6 bases remained unmatched. The CDR3 sequence is 15 residues long. The CDR3 sequence: CASSSIGGANTEAFF. As DNA, the CDR3 is TGTGCCAGCAGCTCGATAGGGGGCGCGAACACTGAAGCTTTCTTT.

The chain couples TRBV7-9 to TRBJ2-2, with D possibly TRBD1 on 5 matching bases. Looked up from germline, CDR1 is SEHNR and CDR2 is FQNEAQ (reference sequence). The CDR3 has 16 residues. Trimming removed 3 bases from V and 1 base from J, with 12 bases in between. CDR3 sequence reads: CASSFPGFGNTGELFF. In nucleotides, the CDR3 is TGTGCCAGCAGCTTTCCAGGGTTTGGGAACACCGGGGAGCTGTTTTTT.

Worth noting for this clone: A junction boundary mismatches the germline segment, possibly from a read error. The CDR3 spells CASSLASGAPYNEQFF. In nucleotides, the CDR3 is TGTGCCAGCAGCCTAGCCAGCGGGGCTCCCTACAATGAGCAGTTCTTC. The chain is built from TRBV7-2 and TRBJ2-1, with TRBD2 matching over 7 bases. CDR3 length: 16 amino acids. Germline V gene sequence: CDR1 SGHTA, CDR2 FQGNSA.

The chain uses TRBV9 and TRBJ1-1; D might be TRBD1 (5 bases). The CDR3 consists of 14 residues. V lost 0 bases and J lost 7, with 13 bases in between. In germline, CDR1 is SGDLS, CDR2 YYNGEE. CDR3 amino acids: CASSVGMGRDEAFF. For the CDR3, the DNA is TGTGCCAGCAGCGTAGGAATGGGGCGTGATGAAGCTTTCTTT.

The gene calls are TRBV3-1 (or the pseudogene TRBV3-2) and TRBJ1-2; D gene unclear. The ends were cut back, 0 bases at V and 2 bases at J, with 7 bases in the middle. The length of the CDR3 is 14 residues. CDR1 LGHDT and CDR2 YNNKEL come from the germline V gene (reference sequence). The CDR3 spells CASSQDSANYGYTF. In DNA, the CDR3 is TGTGCCAGCAGCCAAGACTCAGCGAACTATGGCTACACCTTC.